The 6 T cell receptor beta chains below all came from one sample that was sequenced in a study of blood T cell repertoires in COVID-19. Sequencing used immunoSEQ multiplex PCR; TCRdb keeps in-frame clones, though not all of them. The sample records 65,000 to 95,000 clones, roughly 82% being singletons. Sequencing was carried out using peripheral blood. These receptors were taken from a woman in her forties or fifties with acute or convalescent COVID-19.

CDR3 bases: TGTGCCAGCAGCTCTTACAGGGCAGAAGAAAAACTGTTTTTT. Residues: CASSSYRAEEKLFF. J is TRBJ1-4 and V is TRBV11-1; TRBD1 might be the D (6 bases). The CDR3 has 14 residues. Per the germline V gene, CDR1 is SGHAT and CDR2 is FQDESV (reference sequence). V gave up 4 bases and J gave up 8 bases, with 14 bases separating them.

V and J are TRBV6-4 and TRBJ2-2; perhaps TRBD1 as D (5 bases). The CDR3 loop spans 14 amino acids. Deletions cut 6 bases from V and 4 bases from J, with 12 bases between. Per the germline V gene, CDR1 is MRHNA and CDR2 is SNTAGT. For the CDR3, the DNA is TGTGCCAGCAGAGGGGAATTGGGCACCGGGGAGCTGTTTTTT. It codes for CASRGELGTGELFF.

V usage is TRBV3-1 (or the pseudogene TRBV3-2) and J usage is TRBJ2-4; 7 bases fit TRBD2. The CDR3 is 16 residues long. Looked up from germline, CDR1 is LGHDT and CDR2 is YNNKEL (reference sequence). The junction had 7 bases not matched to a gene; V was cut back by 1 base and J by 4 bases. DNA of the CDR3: TGTGCCAGCAGCCAAGTGCCAGCGGGGATTAAAAACATTCAGTACTTC. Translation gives CASSQVPAGIKNIQYF.

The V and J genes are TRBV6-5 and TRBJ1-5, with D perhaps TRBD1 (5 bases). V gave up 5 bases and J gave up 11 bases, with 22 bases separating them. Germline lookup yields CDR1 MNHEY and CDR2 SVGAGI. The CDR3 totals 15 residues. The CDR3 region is CASSLAGQGGKSQHF. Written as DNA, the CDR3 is TGTGCCAGCAGTCTGGCCGGCCAGGGAGGTAAATCCCAGCATTTT.

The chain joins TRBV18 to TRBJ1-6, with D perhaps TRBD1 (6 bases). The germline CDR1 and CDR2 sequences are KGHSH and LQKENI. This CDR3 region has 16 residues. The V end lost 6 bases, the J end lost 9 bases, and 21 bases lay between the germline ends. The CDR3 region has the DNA TGTGCCAGCTCCGTCTCCGGGACGGAAGGGGGTTCACCCCTCCACTTT. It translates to CASSVSGTEGGSPLHF. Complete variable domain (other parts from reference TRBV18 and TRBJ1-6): NAGVMQNPRHLVRRRGQEARLRCSPMKGHSHVYWYRQLPEEGLKFMVYLQKENIIDESGMPKERFSAEFPKEGPSILRIQQVVRGDSAAYFCASSVSGTEGGSPLHFGNGTRLTVT.

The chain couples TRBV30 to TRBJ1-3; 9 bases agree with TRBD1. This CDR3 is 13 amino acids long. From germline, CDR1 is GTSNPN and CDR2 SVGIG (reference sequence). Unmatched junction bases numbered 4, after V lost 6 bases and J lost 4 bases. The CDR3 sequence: CACTGQGGNTIYF. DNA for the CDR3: TGTGCCTGCACCGGACAGGGGGGAAACACCATATATTTT. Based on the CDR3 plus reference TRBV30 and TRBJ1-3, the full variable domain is SQTIHQWPATLVQPVGSPLSLECTVEGTSNPNLYWYRQAAGRGLQLLFYSVGIGQISSEVPQNLSASRPQDRQFILSSKKLLLSDSGFYLCACTGQGGNTIYFGEGSWLTVV.